The entry that follows covers one T cell receptor (beta chain) sequence. The V gene lost 3 bases and the J gene lost 6 bases, with 15 bases spanning the gap. The germline CDR1 and CDR2 sequences are LNHDA and SQIVND (reference sequence). The CDR3 contains 15 residues. Sequencing was performed with immunoSEQ multiplex PCR; in TCRdb, only in-frame clones are kept and a portion is missing. The data contain approximately 210,000 clones, 80% to 90% of them singletons. This sample is drawn from a study of blood T cell repertoires in COVID-19. This chain uses TRBV19 with TRBJ2-1; D is possibly TRBD2 (6 bases). Sequencing was performed on PBMCs or T cells enriched from blood (not recorded which). This receptor was obtained from a man in his forties or fifties who had recovered from COVID-19. CDR3 loop: CASSIMGLGSNEQFF. DNA of the CDR3: TGTGCCAGTAGTATTATGGGACTGGGAAGCAATGAGCAGTTCTTC.